This TCR beta chain was captured by sequencing in a study of beta chain features in type 1 diabetes. Study observations and caveats: In all four CD4+ subsets, TCRB CDR3 length was significantly, moderately reduced in type 1 diabetes. The similarity of naive, central memory and Treg TCRB repertoires appeared greater among patients than among healthy donors.

Via CD45RO/CCR7/CD25/CD127/CD95/CD27, cells of the CD4+ naive, central memory, regulatory and stem cell-like memory subsets were sorted. CDR1 PRHDT and CDR2 FYEKMQ come from the germline V gene (reference sequence). The trim removed 4 bases at V and 4 bases at J, leaving 10 bases unmatched. CDR3 size: 15 residues. Of note for this clone: What it binds is not known.

The investigators reverse transcribed all of the isolated RNA, so they sequenced expressed TCRB transcripts. Profiled with immunoSEQ multiplex PCR; TCRdb holds only in-frame clones, not every one. The top ten clones hold approximately 0.021% of a sample with about 740,000 clones, 13% of them seen once. This clonotype originated in a man aged 18 to 30 with type 1 diabetes. This chain joins TRBV13 and TRBJ2-7; 7 positions agree with TRBD2. Source material: naive CD4+ T cells from blood. The CDR3: CASSSMGGGVYEQYF. In DNA, the CDR3 is TGTGCCAGCAGCTCCATGGGCGGGGGTGTTTACGAGCAGTACTTC.